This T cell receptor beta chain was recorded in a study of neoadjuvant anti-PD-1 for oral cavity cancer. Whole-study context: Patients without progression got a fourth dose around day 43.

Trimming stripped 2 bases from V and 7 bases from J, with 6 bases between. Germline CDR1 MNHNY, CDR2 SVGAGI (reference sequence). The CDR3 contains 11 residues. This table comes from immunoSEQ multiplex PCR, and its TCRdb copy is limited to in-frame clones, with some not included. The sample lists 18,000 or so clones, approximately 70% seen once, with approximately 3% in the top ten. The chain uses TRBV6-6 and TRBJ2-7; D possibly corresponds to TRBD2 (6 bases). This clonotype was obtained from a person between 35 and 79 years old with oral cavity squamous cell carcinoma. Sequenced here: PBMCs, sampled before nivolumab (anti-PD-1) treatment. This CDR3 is CASSYGGEQYF. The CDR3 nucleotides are TGTGCCAGCAGTTACGGGGGGGAGCAGTACTTC.